This T cell receptor (beta chain) was captured by sequencing in a study of glioma-infiltrating T cells after dendritic cell vaccination. Generated by immunoSEQ multiplex PCR, the TCRdb table keeps only in-frame clones and is missing some. The table shows roughly 100,000 clones, with more than 80% occurring only once. The CDR3 spans 15 residues. The germline V and J ends were trimmed by 4 bases and 7 bases, with 14 bases remaining between them. Looked up from germline, CDR1 is SGHAT and CDR2 is FQDESV (reference sequence). As for this clone: Its antigen is as yet unknown.

Findings and limits, study-wide: TCR clonality showed no direct relationship with survival.

PBMC were collected before vaccination, two weeks after the third vaccination, and at progression. The sample in question was blood, obtained before dendritic cell vaccination. The source of this sequence is a human donor with glioblastoma. The V call is TRBV11-1, the J call TRBJ1-6; D gene unclear. The CDR3 loop is CASSSEGVGNSPLHF. CDR3 bases: TGTGCCAGCAGCTCCGAGGGAGTTGGGAATTCACCCCTCCACTTT.